The TCR beta chain described here comes from a study of CD8 T cells in ankylosing spondylitis. Study results and limitations: A motif of under ten highly homologous TCR beta variants was seen as apparently characteristic of ankylosing spondylitis blood.

Germline lookup yields CDR1 SGHTA and CDR2 FQGNSA. This CDR3 has 15 amino acids. V was shortened by 4 bases and J by 6 bases, with 16 bases between the two germline ends. TCRdb processed the 5' RACE reads anew with MiXCR; each CDR3 protein has one entry. This sample yields 200,000 or so distinct CDR3 sequences, of which 15% to 20% are seen a single time; approximately 4% belongs to the top ten. On this clonotype: Its target is unknown.

Sequencing was carried out using blood, either unsorted or a sorted T cell fraction (not recorded which). The chain carries TRBV7-2 and TRBJ2-1, with D possibly TRBD1 on 7 matching bases. This receptor was obtained from a male donor aged 10-29 years with ankylosing spondylitis or in good health (not recorded which). The CDR3 bases are TGTGCCAGCAGCTCAGGGGGGCCAGGGGGCAATGAGCAGTTCTTC. Its translation: CASSSGGPGGNEQFF.